The clone carrying this T cell receptor (beta chain) was recorded a few times. The source of the sample is a study of tumor-infiltrating lymphocytes in primary liver carcinoma. Study details: Spanning 4.2 to 10 cm, the tumors were T1-T3 N0M0.

The template, approximately 500 ng total RNA, yielded TCR beta cDNA made with a constant-region primer. What produced the TCR beta libraries was three nested multiplex PCR rounds using slightly modified ARM-PCR. TRBV1-TRBV30 forward primers paired with a C-beta reverse primer drove the first two PCR rounds, about 10 cycles each. Using its own MiXCR run on the multiplex PCR reads, TCRdb lists one record per CDR3 protein. Of 200,000 or so distinct CDR3 sequences listed, approximately 65% are singletons. Germline CDR1 MNHEY, CDR2 SVGAGI. The junction had 15 bases not matched to a gene; V was cut back by 8 bases and J by 5 bases. The CDR3 runs to 16 residues. Blood RNA was derived from unsorted whole blood, and germline DNA was extracted too.

The source is a woman aged 55 to 70 with primary liver carcinoma and hepatitis B virus infection. The chain carries TRBV6-5 and TRBJ1-3; 7 nucleotides agree with TRBD1. The specimen sequenced was peripheral blood. CDR3 DNA: TGTGCCAGCGGTCAGGGGGGGGCGAATAGAAGAAACACCATATATTTT. This encodes CASGQGGANRRNTIYF.